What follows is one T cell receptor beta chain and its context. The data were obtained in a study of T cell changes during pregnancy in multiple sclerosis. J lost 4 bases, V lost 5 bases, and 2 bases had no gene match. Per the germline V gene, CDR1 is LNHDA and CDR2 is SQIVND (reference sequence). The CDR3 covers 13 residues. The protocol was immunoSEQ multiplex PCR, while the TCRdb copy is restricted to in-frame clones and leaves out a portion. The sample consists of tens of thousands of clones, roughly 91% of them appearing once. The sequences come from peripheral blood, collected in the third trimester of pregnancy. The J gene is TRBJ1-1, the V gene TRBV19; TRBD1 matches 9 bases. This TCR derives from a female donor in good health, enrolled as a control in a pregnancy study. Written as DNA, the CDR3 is TGTGCCAGTAGTGCGACAGGGGGCACTGAAGCTTTCTTT. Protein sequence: CASSATGGTEAFF. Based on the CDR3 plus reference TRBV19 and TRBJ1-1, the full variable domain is DGGITQSPKYLFRKEGQNVTLSCEQNLNHDAMYWYRQDPGQGLRLIYYSQIVNDFQKGDIAEGYSVSREKKESFPLTVTSAQKNPTAFYLCASSATGGTEAFFGQGTRLTVV.